This TCR beta chain appears in the sequencing data of a study of post-analysis software for immune sequencing data. Study-level background: Secondary progressive, relapsing-remitting and progressive-relapsing multiple sclerosis were among the included disease courses.

The study's findings and limits: Patients with multiple sclerosis recorded significantly lower normalized Chao1 diversity than controls, the study found. Analysis by F measure revealed that same-batch samples clustered strongly together. Patients showed TRBV5-6, TRBV5-1 and TRBV20-1 among five TRBV segments more frequent than in controls.

Sequencing libraries made from TCR beta cDNA carried unique molecular identifiers. TCRdb re-analysed the PCR reads in MiXCR, keeping a single row per CDR3 protein. The sample has about 540,000 distinct CDR3 sequences; less than 40% are singletons. This clonotype has only one observation. Antigen specificity is unknown. The CDR3 extends over 14 amino acids. J lost 5 bases, V lost 4 bases, and 4 bases had no gene match. Germline loops: CDR1 SGHRS, CDR2 YFSETQ. This receptor was obtained from a girl under 18 with multiple sclerosis. The sequencing input was blood. The chain links TRBV5-1 to TRBJ1-5; 9 bases agree with TRBD1. CDR3 bases: TGCGCCAGCAGCCCGACAGGGGGGGATCAGCCCCAGCATTTT. Translated: CASSPTGGDQPQHF.